This T cell receptor beta chain stems from a study of T cell clonality in common variable immunodeficiency. General study findings and limits: Common variable immunodeficiency TCR beta sequences reportedly had fewer deletions and N-nucleotide insertions.

Measured with immunoSEQ multiplex PCR; TCRdb has only the in-frame clones, and not every one. Altogether roughly 30,000 clones were found in the sample, and no singletons occur. Details on this clone: The target antigen is unknown.

The source material was peripheral blood mononuclear cells. This receptor was identified in a human donor with common variable immunodeficiency.

CDR3 region: CASSPVAGGTDTQYF. The CDR3 DNA, read in part, is TGTGCCAGTAGTCCCGTAGCGGGGGGCACAGATACG. This chain uses TRBV19 with TRBJ2-3; 9 nucleotides align to TRBD2. Sequencing ends 3 residues short of the CDR3 end; the germline J gene provides the rest. The CDR3 extends over 15 amino acids. V trimming: 5 bases; J trimming: 1 base; junction bases outside the gene matches: 4. Germline CDR1 LNHDA, CDR2 SQIVND (reference sequence).